The 15 T cell receptor beta chains reported below all come from one sample, sequenced in a study of T cells after yellow fever vaccination. TCRdb independently ran MiXCR on the 5' RACE reads; one entry per CDR3 protein. The profile shows over 10,000 distinct CDR3 sequences, roughly 4.6% of them singletons. The sample here was PBMCs, either bulk or a sorted T-cell subset (CD4+, CD8+, memory, or dextramer-sorted; not recorded which), taken 45 days after the yellow fever booster vaccination. The source is a man aged 25-45 years who received the YFV17D yellow fever vaccine.

This clonotype was detected many times. The genes are TRBV12-3 or TRBV12-4 and TRBJ2-1, with unresolved D. This CDR3 has 11 amino acids. V was pared by 5 bases and J by 6 bases, with 5 bases between. CDR3 sequence (DNA): TGTGCCAGCAGTCGTGTCAATGAGCAGTTCTTC. Protein product: CASSRVNEQFF.

This clonotype showed up many times. This chain connects TRBV3-1 to TRBJ2-7, with 8 positions matching TRBD1. Trimming cost V 4 bases and J 11 bases; bases outside gene matches: 7. Germline assignment: CDR1 LGHDT and CDR2 YNNKEL (reference sequence). This CDR3 has 12 amino acids. CDR3 nucleotides: TGTGCCAGCAGCCTAGGACAGGGTAAGGAGTACTTC. Translated, it gives CASSLGQGKEYF.

The sample holds many counts of this clonotype. The chain joins TRBV28 to TRBJ1-3; D remains unclear. The germline CDR1 and CDR2 sequences are MDHEN and SYDVKM. V dropped 11 bases and J dropped 0 bases, with 17 bases sitting between them. The CDR3 length is 15 residues. CDR3 nucleotide sequence: TGTGCCCCCCTAGGAGGAAACAGCTCTGGAAACACCATATATTTT. This encodes CAPLGGNSSGNTIYF.

This clonotype was found many times. The V and J genes are TRBV7-9 and TRBJ2-7, with D hard to call. CDR3 size: 13 residues. CDR1 and CDR2 (germline): SEHNR, FQNEAQ (reference sequence). Trimming took 1 base from V and 5 from J, leaving 9 bases between them. CDR3 DNA sequence: TGTGCCAGCAGCTTAGTGTCCCGGGACGAGCAGTACTTC. Translating gives CASSLVSRDEQYF.

A few counts support this clonotype. This may be a read error, as it is one base from a much larger clone. The V call is TRBV24-1, the J call TRBJ2-1; D not certain. Between the trimmed V and J ends, which lost 3 bases and 8 bases, there was a span of 10 bases. The CDR3 extends over 13 amino acids. CDR1 KGHDR and CDR2 SFDVKD come from the germline V gene. CDR3 protein: CATSDRYSDEQFF. CDR3 nucleotides: TGTGCCACCAGTGATAGGTACAGTGATGAGCAGTTCTTC.

This clonotype was counted many times. The genes are TRBV20-1 and TRBJ2-3; 11 positions match TRBD2. The junction had 6 bases not matched to a gene; V was cut back by 4 bases and J by 3 bases. Germline V gene data show CDR1 as DFQATT and CDR2 as SNEGSKA (reference sequence). This CDR3 is built from 15 residues. The CDR3 nucleotides are TGCAGTGCTACATTAGCGGGAGGGTTGACAGATACGCAGTATTTT. Translating gives CSATLAGGLTDTQYF.

This clonotype was recorded at least ten times. The V call is TRBV29-1, the J call TRBJ2-2; tentative D call: TRBD1 (6 bases). CDR3 length: 14 amino acids. CDR1 is SQVTM and CDR2 is ANQGSEA in the germline V gene. V was clipped by 7 bases and J by 5 bases, with 17 bases between them. CDR3 nucleotides: TGCAGCGCCCCCGTGGGGGCGACAACCGGGGAGCTGTTTTTT. Residues: CSAPVGATTGELFF.

The sample holds many counts of this clonotype. The chain recombines TRBV15 with TRBJ2-7; the match to TRBD2 covers 12 bases. From germline, CDR1 is LNHNV and CDR2 YYDKDF (reference sequence). This CDR3 is 15 amino acids long. With V trimmed by 6 bases and J by 2 bases, 5 bases remained unmatched. The CDR3 sequence is CATRLTSGGTYEQYF. Written as DNA, the CDR3 is TGTGCCACCAGGCTGACTAGCGGGGGAACCTACGAGCAGTACTTC.

The CDR3: CASSHRRTTTSTDTQYF. DNA for the CDR3: TGTGCCAGCAGTCACCGCCGGACAACGACTAGCACAGATACGCAGTATTTT. The chain combines TRBV2 with TRBJ2-3; the D gene is possibly TRBD1 (5 bases). This CDR3 is built from 17 residues. Trimming removed 5 bases at V and 0 bases at J, with 18 bases between. Germline lookup yields CDR1 SNHLY and CDR2 FYNNEI.

Many counts were recorded for this clonotype. The chain couples TRBV20-1 to TRBJ2-3, with TRBD2 matching 12 bases. Germline assignment: CDR1 DFQATT and CDR2 SNEGSKA (reference sequence). CDR3 length equals 16 residues. V dropped 0 bases and J dropped 3; count of bases not matched to a gene: 4. The CDR3 DNA is TGCAGTGCTAGAGATAGCCTAGCGGGAGGGACAGATACGCAGTATTTT. This codes for CSARDSLAGGTDTQYF.

In this sample, this clonotype turned up many times. CDR3 nucleotide sequence: TGTGCCAGCAGCTTATCTAGCGGAGGTTACAATGAGCAGTTCTTC. Translated: CASSLSSGGYNEQFF. The V call is TRBV7-2, the J call TRBJ2-1; 7 bases map to TRBD2. The CDR3 extends over 15 amino acids. V dropped 2 bases and J dropped 4; count of bases not matched to a gene: 5. Germline V gene data show CDR1 as SGHTA and CDR2 as FQGNSA.

This clonotype was counted ten times or more. DNA of the CDR3: TGTGCCAGCAGTTCCCGGGACAGGGAAGTAATGAACACTGAAGCTTTCTTT. Its protein product is CASSSRDREVMNTEAFF. This sequence joins TRBV27 and TRBJ1-1, with 9 bases matching TRBD1. V shed 4 bases and J 0 bases; nucleotides not matched to a gene: 9. This CDR3 has 17 residues. Germline V gene lookup returns CDR1 MNHEY and CDR2 SMNVEV (reference sequence).

This clonotype was observed many times. This chain connects TRBV10-3 to TRBJ2-3; no clear D gene. Between the trimmed V and J ends, which lost 3 bases and 3 bases, there was a span of 10 bases. Germline assignment: CDR1 ENHRY and CDR2 SYGVKD. CDR3 size: 14 residues. The CDR3 reads CAISDWQKTDTQYF. CDR3 DNA: TGTGCCATCAGTGACTGGCAGAAAACAGATACGCAGTATTTT.

This clonotype was detected many times. The chain joins TRBV19 to TRBJ2-7; D is possibly TRBD2 (6 bases). The CDR3 totals 14 residues. The V end lost 3 bases, the J end lost 2 bases, and 11 bases lay between the germline ends. Germline V CDR1 and CDR2: LNHDA, SQIVND (reference sequence). The DNA for the CDR3 is TGTGCCAGTAGTATTAGCGGCGACACCTACGAGCAGTACTTC. It is translated as CASSISGDTYEQYF.

This clonotype was detected ten times or more. The chain is built from TRBV5-1 and TRBJ2-3; D not certain. In germline, CDR1 is SGHRS, CDR2 YFSETQ. The CDR3 contains 14 residues. Trimming stripped 3 bases from V and 4 bases from J, with 12 bases between. In DNA form, the CDR3 reads TGCGCCAGCAGCTCCGAATCTAGGGCAGATACGCAGTATTTT. Protein sequence: CASSSESRADTQYF.